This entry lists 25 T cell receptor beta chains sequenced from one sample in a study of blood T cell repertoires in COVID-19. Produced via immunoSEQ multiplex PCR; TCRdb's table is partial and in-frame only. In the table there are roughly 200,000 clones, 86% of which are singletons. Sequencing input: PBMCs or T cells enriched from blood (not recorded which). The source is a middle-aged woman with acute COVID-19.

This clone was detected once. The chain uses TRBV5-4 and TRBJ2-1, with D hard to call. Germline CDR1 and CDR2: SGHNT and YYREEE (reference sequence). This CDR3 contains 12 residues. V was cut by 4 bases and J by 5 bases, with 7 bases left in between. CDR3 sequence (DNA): TGTGCCAGCAGCCCCGGTAACAATGAGCAGTTCTTC. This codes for CASSPGNNEQFF.

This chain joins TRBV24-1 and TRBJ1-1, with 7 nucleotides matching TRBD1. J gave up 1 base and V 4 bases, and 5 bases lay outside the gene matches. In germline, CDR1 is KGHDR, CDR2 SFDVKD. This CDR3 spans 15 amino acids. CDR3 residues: CATSDPRGENTEAFF. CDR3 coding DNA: TGTGCCACCAGTGACCCCAGGGGGGAGAACACTGAAGCTTTCTTT.

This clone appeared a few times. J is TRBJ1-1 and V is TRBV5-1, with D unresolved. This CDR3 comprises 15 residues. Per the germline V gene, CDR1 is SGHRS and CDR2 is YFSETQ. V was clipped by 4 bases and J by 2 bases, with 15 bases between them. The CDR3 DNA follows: TGCGCCAGCAGCCGGAGGTCAGACGAAAACACTGAAGCTTTCTTT. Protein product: CASSRRSDENTEAFF.

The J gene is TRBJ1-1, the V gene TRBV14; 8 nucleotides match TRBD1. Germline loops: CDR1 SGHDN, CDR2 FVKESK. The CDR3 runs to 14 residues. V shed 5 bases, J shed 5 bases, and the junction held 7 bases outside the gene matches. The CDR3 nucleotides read TGTGCCAGCAGCGCGGGACAGGCGGGGACTGAAGCTTTCTTT. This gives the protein CASSAGQAGTEAFF.

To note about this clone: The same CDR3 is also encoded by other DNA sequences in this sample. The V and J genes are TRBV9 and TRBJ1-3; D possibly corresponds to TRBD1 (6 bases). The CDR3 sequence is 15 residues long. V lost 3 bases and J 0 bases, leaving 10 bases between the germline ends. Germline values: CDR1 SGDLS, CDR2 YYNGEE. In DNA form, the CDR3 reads TGTGCCAGCAGCGCGACAGGAAGCTCTGGAAACACCATATATTTT. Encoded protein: CASSATGSSGNTIYF.

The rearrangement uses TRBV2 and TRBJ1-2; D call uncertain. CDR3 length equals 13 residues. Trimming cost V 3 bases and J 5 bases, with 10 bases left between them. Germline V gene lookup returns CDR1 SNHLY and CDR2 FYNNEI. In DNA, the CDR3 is TGTGCCAGCAGTGACACATCCGGGTATGGCTACACCTTC. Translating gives CASSDTSGYGYTF.

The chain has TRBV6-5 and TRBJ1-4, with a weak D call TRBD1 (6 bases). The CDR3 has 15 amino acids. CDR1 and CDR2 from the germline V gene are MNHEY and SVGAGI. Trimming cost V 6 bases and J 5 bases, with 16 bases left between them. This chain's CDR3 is CASSTRGARNEKLFF. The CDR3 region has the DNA TGTGCCAGCAGCACCCGGGGGGCCCGAAATGAAAAACTGTTTTTT.

The CDR3 region has the DNA TGTGCCAGCAGCGCTCCCTCGACAGCTACGACTGGCTACACCTTC. Translation: CASSAPSTATTGYTF. The chain combines TRBV9 with TRBJ1-2; D might be TRBD1 (5 bases). The CDR3 covers 15 residues. Germline CDR1 reads SGDLS; CDR2 reads YYNGEE. Trimming removed 3 bases at V and 7 bases at J, with 19 bases between.

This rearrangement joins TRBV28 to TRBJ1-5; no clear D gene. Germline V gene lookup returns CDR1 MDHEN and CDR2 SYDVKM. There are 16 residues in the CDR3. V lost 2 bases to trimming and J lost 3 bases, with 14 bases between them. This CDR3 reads CASSLMGNGNNQPQHF. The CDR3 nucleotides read TGTGCCAGCAGTTTAATGGGGAACGGGAACAATCAGCCCCAGCATTTT.

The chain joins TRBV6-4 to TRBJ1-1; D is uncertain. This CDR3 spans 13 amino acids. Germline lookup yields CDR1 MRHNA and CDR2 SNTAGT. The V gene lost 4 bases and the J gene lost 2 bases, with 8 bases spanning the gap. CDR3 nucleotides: TGTGCCAGCAGTGTCAGACTTAACACTGAAGCTTTCTTT. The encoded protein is CASSVRLNTEAFF.

CDR3 protein: CASSVEVENSPLHF. CDR3 coding DNA: TGTGCCAGCAGCGTAGAAGTCGAGAATTCACCCCTCCACTTT. The rearrangement joins TRBV9 to TRBJ1-6; D unclear. The CDR3 extends over 14 amino acids. The germline gives CDR1 SGDLS, CDR2 YYNGEE. Trimming shortened V by 0 bases and J by 7 bases, and 8 bases separated the two germline ends.

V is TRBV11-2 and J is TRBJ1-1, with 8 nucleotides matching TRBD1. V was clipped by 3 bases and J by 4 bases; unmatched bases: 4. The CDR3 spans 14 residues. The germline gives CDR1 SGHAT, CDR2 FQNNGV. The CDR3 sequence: CASSLDRVGTEAFF. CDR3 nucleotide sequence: TGTGCCAGCAGCTTGGACAGGGTGGGCACTGAAGCTTTCTTT.

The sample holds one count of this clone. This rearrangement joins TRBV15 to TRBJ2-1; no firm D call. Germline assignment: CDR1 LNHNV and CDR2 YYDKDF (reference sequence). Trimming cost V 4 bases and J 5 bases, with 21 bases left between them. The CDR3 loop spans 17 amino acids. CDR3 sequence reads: CATSNLARQALNNEQFF. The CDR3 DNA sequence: TGTGCCACCAGCAACCTGGCAAGGCAGGCCCTAAACAATGAGCAGTTCTTC.

The CDR3 region has the DNA TGTGCCAGTGTGGACAGAAACTATGGCTACACCTTC. Its protein is CASVDRNYGYTF. The chain carries TRBV25-1 and TRBJ1-2, with D perhaps TRBD1 (6 bases). Germline V CDR1 and CDR2: MGHDK, SYGVNS. The CDR3 has 12 amino acids. The germline V and J ends were trimmed by 9 bases and 2 bases, with 10 bases remaining between them.

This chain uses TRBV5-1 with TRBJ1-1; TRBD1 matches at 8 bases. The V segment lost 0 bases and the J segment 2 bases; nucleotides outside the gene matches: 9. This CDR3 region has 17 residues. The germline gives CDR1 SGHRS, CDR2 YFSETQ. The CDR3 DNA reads TGCGCCAGCAGCTTGGGACAGGGGCTTAAGGGTAACACTGAAGCTTTCTTT. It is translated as CASSLGQGLKGNTEAFF.

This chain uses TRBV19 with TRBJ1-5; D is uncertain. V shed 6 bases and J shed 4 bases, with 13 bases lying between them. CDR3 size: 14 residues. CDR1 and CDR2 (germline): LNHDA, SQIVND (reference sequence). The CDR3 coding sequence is TGTGCCAGTAGCCGTCCTCAGGTAAATCAGCCCCAGCATTTT. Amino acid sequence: CASSRPQVNQPQHF.

The CDR3 DNA sequence: TGTGCCAGCAGCTTCGGGGTCCTAGCTAACTATGGCTACACCTTC. It specifies CASSFGVLANYGYTF. V gene TRBV7-9 combines with J gene TRBJ1-2; D ambiguous. Trimming stripped 3 bases from V and 0 bases from J, with 11 bases between. The CDR3 sequence is 15 residues long. CDR1 is SEHNR and CDR2 is FQNEAQ in the germline V gene (reference sequence).

CDR3 nucleotide sequence: TGTGCCAGCAGCCCGCGGACAGACCTGAACACCGGGGAGCTGTTTTTT. Its protein is CASSPRTDLNTGELFF. The J gene is TRBJ2-2, the V gene TRBV11-3; D is perhaps TRBD1 (6 bases). Germline assignment: CDR1 SGHNT and CDR2 YENEEA. Trimming took 5 bases from V and 1 from J, leaving 14 bases between them. CDR3 length equals 16 residues.

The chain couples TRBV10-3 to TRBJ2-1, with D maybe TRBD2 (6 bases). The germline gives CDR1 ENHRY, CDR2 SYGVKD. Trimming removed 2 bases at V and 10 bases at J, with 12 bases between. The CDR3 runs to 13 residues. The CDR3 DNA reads TGTGCCATCAGTGAGCCTGGAGGGCGGGAGCAGTTCTTC. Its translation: CAISEPGGREQFF.

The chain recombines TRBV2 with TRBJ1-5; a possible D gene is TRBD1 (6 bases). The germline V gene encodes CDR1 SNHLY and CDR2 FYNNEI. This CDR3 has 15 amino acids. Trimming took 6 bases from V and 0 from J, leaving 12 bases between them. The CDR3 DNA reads TGTGCCAGCAGGACGACAGGAGATAGCAATCAGCCCCAGCATTTT. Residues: CASRTTGDSNQPQHF.

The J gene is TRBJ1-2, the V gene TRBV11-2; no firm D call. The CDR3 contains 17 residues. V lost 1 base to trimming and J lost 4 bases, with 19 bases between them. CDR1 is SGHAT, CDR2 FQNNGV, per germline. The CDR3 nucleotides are TGTGCCAGCAGCTTAGTCATTGGGAGCGCTGGGAGCTATGGCTACACCTTC. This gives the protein CASSLVIGSAGSYGYTF.

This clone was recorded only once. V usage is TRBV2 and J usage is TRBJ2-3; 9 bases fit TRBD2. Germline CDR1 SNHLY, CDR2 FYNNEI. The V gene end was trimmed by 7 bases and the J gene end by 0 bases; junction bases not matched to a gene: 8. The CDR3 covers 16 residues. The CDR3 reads CASMRASGESTDTQYF. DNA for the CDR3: TGTGCCAGCATGCGGGCTAGCGGGGAGAGCACAGATACGCAGTATTTT.

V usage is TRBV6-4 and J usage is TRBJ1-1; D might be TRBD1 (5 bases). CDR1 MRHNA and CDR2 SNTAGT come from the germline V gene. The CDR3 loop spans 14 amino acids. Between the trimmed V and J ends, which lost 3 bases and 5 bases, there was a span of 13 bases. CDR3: CASSERGAGTEAFF. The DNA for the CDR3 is TGTGCCAGCAGTGAAAGGGGCGCGGGGACTGAAGCTTTCTTT.

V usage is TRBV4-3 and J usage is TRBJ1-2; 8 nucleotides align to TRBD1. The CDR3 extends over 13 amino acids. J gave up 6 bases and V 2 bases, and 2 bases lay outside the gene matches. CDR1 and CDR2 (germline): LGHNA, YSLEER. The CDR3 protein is CASSQFRGHGYTF. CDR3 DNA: TGCGCCAGCAGCCAATTCAGGGGGCATGGCTACACCTTC.

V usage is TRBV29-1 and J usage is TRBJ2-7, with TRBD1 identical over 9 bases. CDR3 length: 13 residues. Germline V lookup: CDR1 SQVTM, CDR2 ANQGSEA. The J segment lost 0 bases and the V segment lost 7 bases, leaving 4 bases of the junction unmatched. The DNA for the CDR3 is TGCAGCGGGGACAGGGAAAGCTCCTACGAGCAGTACGTC. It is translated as CSGDRESSYEQYV.